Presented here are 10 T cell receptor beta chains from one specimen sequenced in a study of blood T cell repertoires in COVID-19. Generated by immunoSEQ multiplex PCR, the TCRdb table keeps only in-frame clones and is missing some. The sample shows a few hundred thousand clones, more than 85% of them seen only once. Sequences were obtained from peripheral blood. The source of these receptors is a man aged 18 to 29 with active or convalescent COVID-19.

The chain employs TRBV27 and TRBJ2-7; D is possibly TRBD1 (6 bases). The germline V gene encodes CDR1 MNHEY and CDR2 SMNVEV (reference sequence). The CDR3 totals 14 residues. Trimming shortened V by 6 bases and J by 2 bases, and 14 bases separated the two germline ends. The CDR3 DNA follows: TGTGCCAGCAGCTATGGTACAGGGACCTACGAGCAGTACTTC. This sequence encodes CASSYGTGTYEQYF.

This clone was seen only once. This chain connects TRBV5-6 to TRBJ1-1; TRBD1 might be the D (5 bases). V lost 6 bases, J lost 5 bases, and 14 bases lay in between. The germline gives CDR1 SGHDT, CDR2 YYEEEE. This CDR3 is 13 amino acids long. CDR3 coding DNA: TGTGCCAGCACCGCCAGTGGGGGGACTGAAGCTTTCTTT. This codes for CASTASGGTEAFF.

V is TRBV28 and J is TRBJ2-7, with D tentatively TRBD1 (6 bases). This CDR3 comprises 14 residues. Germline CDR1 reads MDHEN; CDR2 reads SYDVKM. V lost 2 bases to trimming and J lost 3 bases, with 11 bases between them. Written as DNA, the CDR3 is TGTGCCAGCAGTTTACGGGACACCCTCTACGAGCAGTACTTC. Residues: CASSLRDTLYEQYF.

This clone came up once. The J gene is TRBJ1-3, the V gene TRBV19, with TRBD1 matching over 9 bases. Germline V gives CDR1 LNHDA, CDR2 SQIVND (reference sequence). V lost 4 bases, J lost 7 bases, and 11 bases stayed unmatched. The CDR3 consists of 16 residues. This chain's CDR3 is CASSKEQGAFWNTIYF. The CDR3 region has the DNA TGTGCCAGTAGTAAAGAACAGGGGGCATTCTGGAACACCATATATTTT.

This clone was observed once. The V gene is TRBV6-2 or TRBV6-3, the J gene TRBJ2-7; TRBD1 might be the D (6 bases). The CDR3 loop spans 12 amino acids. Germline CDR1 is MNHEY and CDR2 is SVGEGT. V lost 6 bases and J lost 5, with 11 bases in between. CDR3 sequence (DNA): TGTGCCAGCAGCACAGGGATTCACGAGCAGTACTTC. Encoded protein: CASSTGIHEQYF.

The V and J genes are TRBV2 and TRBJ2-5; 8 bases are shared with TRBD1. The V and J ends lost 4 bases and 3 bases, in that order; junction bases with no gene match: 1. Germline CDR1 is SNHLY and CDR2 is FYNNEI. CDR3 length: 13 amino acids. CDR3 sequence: CASSGTGKETQYF. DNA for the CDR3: TGTGCCAGCAGTGGGACAGGGAAAGAGACCCAGTACTTC.

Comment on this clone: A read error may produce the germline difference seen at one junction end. The CDR3 sequence: CASSPGLAEIIRNF. CDR3 sequence (DNA): TGTGCCAGCAGCCCAGGACTAGCGGAGATCATTCGGAACTTC. The chain employs TRBV3-1 (or the pseudogene TRBV3-2) and TRBJ2-7; the match to TRBD2 covers 10 bases. Per the germline V gene, CDR1 is LGHDT and CDR2 is YNNKEL (reference sequence). This CDR3 has 14 amino acids.

Written as DNA, the CDR3 is TGTGCCAGCAGCGCACGACTAGCGGGATTACATGAGCAGTTCTTC. This sequence encodes CASSARLAGLHEQFF. The J gene is TRBJ2-1, the V gene TRBV9, with 11 bases aligning to TRBD2. CDR1 is SGDLS and CDR2 is YYNGEE in the germline V gene. Trimming removed 3 bases from V and 8 bases from J; junction bases left unmatched: 7. CDR3 length: 15 residues.

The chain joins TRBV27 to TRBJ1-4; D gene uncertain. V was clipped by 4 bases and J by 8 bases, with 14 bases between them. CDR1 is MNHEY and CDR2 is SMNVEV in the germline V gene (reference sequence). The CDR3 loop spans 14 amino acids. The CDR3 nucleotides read TGTGCCAGCAGTTATGGAGGTGTAGGCGAAAAACTGTTTTTT. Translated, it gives CASSYGGVGEKLFF.

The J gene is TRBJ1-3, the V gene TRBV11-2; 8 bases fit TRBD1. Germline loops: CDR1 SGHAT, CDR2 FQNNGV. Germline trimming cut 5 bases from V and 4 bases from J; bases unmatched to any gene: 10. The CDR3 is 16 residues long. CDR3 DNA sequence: TGTGCCAGCAGCCCCTATCCCCGGGACAGGGGAAACACCATATATTTT. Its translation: CASSPYPRDRGNTIYF.